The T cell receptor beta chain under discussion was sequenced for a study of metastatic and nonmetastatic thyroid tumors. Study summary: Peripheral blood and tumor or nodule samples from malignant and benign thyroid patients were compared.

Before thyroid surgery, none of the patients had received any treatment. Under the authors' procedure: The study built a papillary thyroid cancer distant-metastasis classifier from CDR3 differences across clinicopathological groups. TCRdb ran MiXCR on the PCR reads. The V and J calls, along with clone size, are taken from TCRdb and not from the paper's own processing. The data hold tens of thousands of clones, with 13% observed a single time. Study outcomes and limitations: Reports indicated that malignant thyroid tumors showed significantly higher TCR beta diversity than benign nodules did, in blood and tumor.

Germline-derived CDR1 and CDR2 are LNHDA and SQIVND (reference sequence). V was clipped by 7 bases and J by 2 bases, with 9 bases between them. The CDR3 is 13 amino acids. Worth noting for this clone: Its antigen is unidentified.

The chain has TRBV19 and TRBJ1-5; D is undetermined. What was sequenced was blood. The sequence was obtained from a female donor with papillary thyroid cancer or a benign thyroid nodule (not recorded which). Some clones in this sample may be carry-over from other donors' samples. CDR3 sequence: CASTTVGNQPQHF. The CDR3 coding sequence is TGTGCCAGTACTACCGTCGGCAATCAGCCCCAGCATTTT.